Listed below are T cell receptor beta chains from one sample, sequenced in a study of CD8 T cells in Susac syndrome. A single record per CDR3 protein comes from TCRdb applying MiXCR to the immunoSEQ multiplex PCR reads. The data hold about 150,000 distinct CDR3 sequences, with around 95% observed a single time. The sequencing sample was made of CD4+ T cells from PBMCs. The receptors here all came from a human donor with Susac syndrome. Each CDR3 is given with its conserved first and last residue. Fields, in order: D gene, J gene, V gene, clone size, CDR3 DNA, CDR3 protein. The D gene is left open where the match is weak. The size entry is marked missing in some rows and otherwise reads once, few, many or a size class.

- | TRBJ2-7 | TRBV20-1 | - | TGCAGTGCCCAGCGGAGCTACGAGCAGTACTTC | CSAQRSYEQYF
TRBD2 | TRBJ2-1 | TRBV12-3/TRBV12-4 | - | TGTGCCAGCAGTTGGCCGCTAGCGGGGGTGTACAATGAGCAGTTCTTC | CASSWPLAGVYNEQFF
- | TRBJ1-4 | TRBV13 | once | TGTGCCAGCAGCACCCGCAGGTCTAAGGGGGATGAAAAACTGTTTTTT | CASSTRRSKGDEKLFF
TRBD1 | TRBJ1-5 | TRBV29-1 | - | TGCAGCGTTGGCAGGGGGCAGGCTCAGCCCCAGCATTTT | CSVGRGQAQPQHF
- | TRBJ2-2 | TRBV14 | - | TGTGCCAGCAGCCAACCGGCGGGGCGGAAGAACACCGGGGAGCTGTTTTTT | CASSQPAGRKNTGELFF
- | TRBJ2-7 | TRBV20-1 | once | TGCAGTGCTACAGTCAGTCCGGGCTCCTACGAGCAGTACTTC | CSATVSPGSYEQYF
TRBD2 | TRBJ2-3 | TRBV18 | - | TGTGCCAGCTCACCCTCGACTAGCGGGGGTACAGATACGCAGTATTTT | CASSPSTSGGTDTQYF
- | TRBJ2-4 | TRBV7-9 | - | TGTGCCAGCAGCTTGGACAGGGAGGGAAACATTCAGTACTTC | CASSLDREGNIQYF
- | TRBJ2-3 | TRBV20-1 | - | TGCAGTGCTAGAGGTTCCCATACGCAGTATTTT | CSARGSHTQYF
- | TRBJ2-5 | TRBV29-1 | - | TGCAGCGTGGAGGACAGATACCAAGAGACCCAGTACTTC | CSVEDRYQETQYF
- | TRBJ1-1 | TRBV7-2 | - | TGTGCCAGCAGCTTCCAGCGGGGAGGGACTGAAGCTTTCTTT | CASSFQRGGTEAFF
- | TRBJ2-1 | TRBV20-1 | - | TGCAGTGCTAGAGACACAGGGATAAAGGACAATGAGCAGTTCTTC | CSARDTGIKDNEQFF
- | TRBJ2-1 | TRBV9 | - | TGTGCCAGCAGCGTAGAAGGACGGGAGCAGTTCTTC | CASSVEGREQFF
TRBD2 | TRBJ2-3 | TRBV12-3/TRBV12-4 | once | TGTGCCAGCAGTTCCCCGGGACTAGCGGGGGGGCGTAAGTCTATGCGGTATTTT | CASSSPGLAGGRKSMRYF
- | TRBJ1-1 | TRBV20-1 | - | TGCAGTGCTAGAGATCCCGGGGGAGGCACTGAAGCTTTCTTT | CSARDPGGGTEAFF
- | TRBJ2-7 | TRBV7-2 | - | TGTGCCAGCAGCCCGAGGGCAGGGGCTACCTACGAGCAGTACTTC | CASSPRAGATYEQYF
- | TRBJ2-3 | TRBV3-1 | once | TGTGCCAGCAGCCAAGCGGCGGGAATGGATACGCAGTATTTT | CASSQAAGMDTQYF
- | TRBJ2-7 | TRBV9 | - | TGTGCCAGCAGCGTAGGATTCGGTTACGAGCAGTACTTC | CASSVGFGYEQYF
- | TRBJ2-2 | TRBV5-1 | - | TGCGCCAGCAGCTTGAGTGGGGGCGTCGACACCGGGGAGCTGTTTTTT | CASSLSGGVDTGELFF
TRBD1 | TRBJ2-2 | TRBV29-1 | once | TGCAGCGTCGGTGGGAGGGACAGGGGGCAAGGCGGGGAGCTGTTTTTT | CSVGGRDRGQGGELFF
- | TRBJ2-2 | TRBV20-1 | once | TGCAGTGCTAGTGGGCCTACTTCGAACACCGGGGAGCTGTTTTTT | CSASGPTSNTGELFF
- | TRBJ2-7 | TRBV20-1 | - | TGCAGTGCTAGAGATCGAATAGTGGCTCACGAGCAGTACTTC | CSARDRIVAHEQYF
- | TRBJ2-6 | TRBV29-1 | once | TGCAGCGTTGACCCATCTGGGGCCAACGTCCTGACTTTC | CSVDPSGANVLTF
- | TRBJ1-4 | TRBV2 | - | TGTGCCAGCAGGCCACCGGTGGCGACTAATGAAAAACTGTTTTTT | CASRPPVATNEKLFF
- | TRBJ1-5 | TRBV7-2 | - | TGTGCCAGCAGGATAAAGGGGCTAGACAATCAGCCCCAGCATTTT | CASRIKGLDNQPQHF
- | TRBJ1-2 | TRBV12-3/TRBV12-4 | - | TGTGCCAGCAGTTTAGCCACCACCGGGCGCTATGGCTACACCTTC | CASSLATTGRYGYTF
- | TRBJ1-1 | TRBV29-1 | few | TGCAGCGTTGTTGTACAGTGGCGCACTGAAGCTTTCTTT | CSVVVQWRTEAFF
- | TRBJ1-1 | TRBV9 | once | TGTGCCAGCAGCGTAGACGGGTACACTGAAGCTTTCTTT | CASSVDGYTEAFF
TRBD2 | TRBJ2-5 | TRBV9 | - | TGTGCCAGCAGCCGTACTAGCGGGGGAGAGACCCAGTACTTC | CASSRTSGGETQYF
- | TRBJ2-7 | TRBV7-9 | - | TGTGCCAGCAATGGTGGTGGAGCTAAATACGAGCAGTACTTC | CASNGGGAKYEQYF
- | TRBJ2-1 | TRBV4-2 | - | TGTGCCAGCAGCCTGACTTACGATGAGCAGTTCTTC | CASSLTYDEQFF
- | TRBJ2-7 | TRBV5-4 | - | TGTGCCAGCAGCTTTCGGGACACCTACGAGCAGTACTTC | CASSFRDTYEQYF
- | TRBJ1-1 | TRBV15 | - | TGTGCCACCAGATCGGGACGGCAAAACACTGAAGCTTTCTTT | CATRSGRQNTEAFF
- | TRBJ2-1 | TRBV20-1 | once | TGCAGTGCGACGACGTACGCGGACCCTGAGCAGTTCTTC | CSATTYADPEQFF
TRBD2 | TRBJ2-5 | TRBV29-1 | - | TGCAGCGTCCAAGGGGGCGGACTAGCGGGGGTCCAAGAGACCCAGTACTTC | CSVQGGGLAGVQETQYF
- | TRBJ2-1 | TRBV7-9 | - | TGTGCCAGCAGCGCTAGCAATGAGCAGTTCTTC | CASSASNEQFF
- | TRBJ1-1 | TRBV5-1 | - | TGCGCCAGCAGCTTGGGGCAGGGGAAGGTGAACACTGAAGCTTTCTTT | CASSLGQGKVNTEAFF
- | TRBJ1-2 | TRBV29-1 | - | TGCAGCGTTGATCCGGGGAGTTCTCATGGCTACACCTTC | CSVDPGSSHGYTF
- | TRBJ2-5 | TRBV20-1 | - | TGCAGTGCTAGGGGACCAAAAGAGACCCAGTACTTC | CSARGPKETQYF
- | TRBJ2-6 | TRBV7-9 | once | TGTGCCAGCAGCTCGGGACTTCTTGCCTTCTCTGGGGCCAACGTCCTGACTTTC | CASSSGLLAFSGANVLTF
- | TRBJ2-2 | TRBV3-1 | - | TGTGCCAGCGCTGACACCGGGGAGCTGTTTTTT | CASADTGELFF
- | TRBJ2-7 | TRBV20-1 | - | TGCAGTGCCACCGTCGGGAGCGGAAAATTCTCCTACGAGCAGTACTTC | CSATVGSGKFSYEQYF
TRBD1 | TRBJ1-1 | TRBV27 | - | TGTGCCAGCAGTTATCAGGGGGCGACTGAAGCTTTCTTT | CASSYQGATEAFF
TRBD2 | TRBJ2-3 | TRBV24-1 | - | TGTGCCACCAGTGATCCATCGGGGACGGGGGGAGATACGCAGTATTTT | CATSDPSGTGGDTQYF
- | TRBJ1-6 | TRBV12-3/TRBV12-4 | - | TGTGCCAGCAGCCTCAGGGACTCACCCCTCCACTTT | CASSLRDSPLHF
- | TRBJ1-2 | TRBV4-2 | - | TGTGCCAGCAGCTCGCGGGGTCCGGCGGGCTACACCTTC | CASSSRGPAGYTF
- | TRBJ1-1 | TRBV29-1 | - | TGCAGCGTCGAGGACGGGAGGGCCACTGAAGCTTTCTTT | CSVEDGRATEAFF
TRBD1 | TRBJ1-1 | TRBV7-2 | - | TGTGCCAGCAGCCCTGGGACAGGTCATGGTCGAGCTGAAGCTTTCTTT | CASSPGTGHGRAEAFF
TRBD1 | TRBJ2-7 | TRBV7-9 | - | TGTGCCAGCAACAGGGGGGGACAGGGGGCTTCCTACGAGCAGTACTTC | CASNRGGQGASYEQYF
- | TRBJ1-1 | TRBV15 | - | TGTGCCACCAGCCGTCTGGGCTCAGGGGCTTTCTTT | CATSRLGSGAFF
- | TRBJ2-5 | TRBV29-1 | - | TGCAGCGTTGGCAGAAACTCGGAGACCCAGTACTTC | CSVGRNSETQYF
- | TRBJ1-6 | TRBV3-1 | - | TGTGCCAGCAGCCTTGGGGTAGGCTCACCCCTCCACTTT | CASSLGVGSPLHF